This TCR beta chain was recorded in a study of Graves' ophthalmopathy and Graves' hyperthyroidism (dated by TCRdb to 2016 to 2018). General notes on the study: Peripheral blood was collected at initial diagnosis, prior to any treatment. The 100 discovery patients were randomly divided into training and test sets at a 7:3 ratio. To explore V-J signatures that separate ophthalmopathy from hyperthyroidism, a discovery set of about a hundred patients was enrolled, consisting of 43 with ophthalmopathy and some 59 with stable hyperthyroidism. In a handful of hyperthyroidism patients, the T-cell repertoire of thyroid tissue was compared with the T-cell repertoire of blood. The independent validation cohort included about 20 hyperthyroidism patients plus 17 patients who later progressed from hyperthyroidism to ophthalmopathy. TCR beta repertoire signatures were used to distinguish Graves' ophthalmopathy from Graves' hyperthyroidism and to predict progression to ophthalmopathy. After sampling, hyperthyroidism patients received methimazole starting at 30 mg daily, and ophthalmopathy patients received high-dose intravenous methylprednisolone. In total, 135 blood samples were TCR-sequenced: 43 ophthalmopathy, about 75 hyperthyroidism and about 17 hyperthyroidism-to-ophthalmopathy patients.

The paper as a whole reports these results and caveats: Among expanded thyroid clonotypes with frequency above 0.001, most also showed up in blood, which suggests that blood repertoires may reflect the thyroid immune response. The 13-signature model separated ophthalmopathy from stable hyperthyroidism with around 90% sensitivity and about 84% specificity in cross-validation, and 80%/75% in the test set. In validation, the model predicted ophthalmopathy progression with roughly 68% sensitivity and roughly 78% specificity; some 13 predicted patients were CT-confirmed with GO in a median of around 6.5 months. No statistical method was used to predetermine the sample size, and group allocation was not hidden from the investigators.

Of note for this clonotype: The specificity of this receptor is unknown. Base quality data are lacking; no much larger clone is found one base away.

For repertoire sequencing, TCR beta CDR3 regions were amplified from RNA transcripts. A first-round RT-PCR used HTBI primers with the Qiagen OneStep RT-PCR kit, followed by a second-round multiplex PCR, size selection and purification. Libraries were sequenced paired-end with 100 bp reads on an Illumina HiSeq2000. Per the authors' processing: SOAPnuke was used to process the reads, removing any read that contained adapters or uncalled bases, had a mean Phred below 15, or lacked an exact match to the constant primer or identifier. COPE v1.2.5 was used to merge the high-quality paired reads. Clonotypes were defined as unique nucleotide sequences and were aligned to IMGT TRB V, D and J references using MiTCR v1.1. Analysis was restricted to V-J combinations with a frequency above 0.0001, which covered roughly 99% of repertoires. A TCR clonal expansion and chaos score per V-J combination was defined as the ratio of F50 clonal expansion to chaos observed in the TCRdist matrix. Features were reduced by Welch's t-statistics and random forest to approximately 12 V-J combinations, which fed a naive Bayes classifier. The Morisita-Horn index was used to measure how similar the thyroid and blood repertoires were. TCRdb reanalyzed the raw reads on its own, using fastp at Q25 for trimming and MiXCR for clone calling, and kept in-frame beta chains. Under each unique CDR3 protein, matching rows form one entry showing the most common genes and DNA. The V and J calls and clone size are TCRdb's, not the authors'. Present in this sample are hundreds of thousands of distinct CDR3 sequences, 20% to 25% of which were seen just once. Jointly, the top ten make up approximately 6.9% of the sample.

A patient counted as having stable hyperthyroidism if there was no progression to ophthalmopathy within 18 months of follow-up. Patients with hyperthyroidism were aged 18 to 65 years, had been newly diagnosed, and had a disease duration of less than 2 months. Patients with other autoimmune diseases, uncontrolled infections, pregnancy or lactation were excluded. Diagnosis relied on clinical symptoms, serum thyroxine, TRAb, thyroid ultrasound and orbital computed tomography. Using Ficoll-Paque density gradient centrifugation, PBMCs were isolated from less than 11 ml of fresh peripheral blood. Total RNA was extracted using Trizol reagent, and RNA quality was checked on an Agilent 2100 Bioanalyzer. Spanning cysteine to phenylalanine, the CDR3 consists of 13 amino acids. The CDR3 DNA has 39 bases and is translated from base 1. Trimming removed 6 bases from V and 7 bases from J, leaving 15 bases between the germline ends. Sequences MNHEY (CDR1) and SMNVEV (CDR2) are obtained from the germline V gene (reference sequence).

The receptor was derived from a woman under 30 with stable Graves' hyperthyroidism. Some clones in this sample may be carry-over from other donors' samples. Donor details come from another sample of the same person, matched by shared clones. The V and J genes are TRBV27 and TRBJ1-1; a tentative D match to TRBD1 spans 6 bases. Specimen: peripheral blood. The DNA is TGTGCCAGCAGCCTCAACAGGGTGGGTGAAGCTTTCTTT. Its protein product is CASSLNRVGEAFF.